This T cell receptor (beta chain) was recovered during a study of cytomegalovirus exposure and HLA in healthy donors. Study results and limitations: Prior analysis indicated that the majority of TCR beta V segments exhibited productivity approximately 87% or approximately 30% of the time.

Concerning this clone itself: Antigen specificity is unknown.

The PCR was carried out with 60 Vbeta primers and 13 Jbeta primers. Profiled with immunoSEQ multiplex PCR; TCRdb holds only in-frame clones, not every one. The sample shows about 100,000 clones, roughly 79% of them seen only once. This TCR derives from a middle-aged woman in good health and CMV-seronegative. Sequences were obtained from PBMCs.

The CDR3: CSAPRGTQYF. The CDR3 bases are TGCAGTGCTCCAAGGGGGACCCAGTACTTC. The chain links TRBV20-1 to TRBJ2-5; a possible D gene is TRBD1 (5 bases). This CDR3 comprises 10 residues. V lost 5 bases to trimming and J lost 7 bases, with 8 bases between them. The germline V gene encodes CDR1 DFQATT and CDR2 SNEGSKA (reference sequence).